The 31 T cell receptor beta chains given below trace back to one sample, sequenced in a study of immune characterization of retroperitoneal liposarcoma. TCRdb used MiXCR to reprocess the PCR reads, holding one entry per CDR3 protein. The sample has roughly 4,600 distinct CDR3 sequences, about 33% seen once. What was sequenced was tumor tissue. The receptor source for this set is a male donor with retroperitoneal liposarcoma.

A few counts support this clonotype. The rearrangement uses TRBV27 and TRBJ2-2; 8 nucleotides match TRBD2. The J segment lost 6 bases and the V segment lost 5 bases, leaving 8 bases of the junction unmatched. The CDR3 totals 15 residues. Germline CDR1 MNHEY, CDR2 SMNVEV (reference sequence). The CDR3 nucleotides read TGTGCCAGCAGTCCCCTCACTAGCGGAGCCGGGGAGCTGTTTTTT. Amino acid sequence: CASSPLTSGAGELFF.

The chain joins TRBV7-2 to TRBJ2-1, with D perhaps matching TRBD2 (6 bases). The J call is uncertain, as TRBJ2-5 better fits the DNA end. Germline assignment: CDR1 SGHTA and CDR2 FQGNSA. The CDR3 consists of 15 residues. Written as DNA, the CDR3 is TGTGCCAGCAGCTTAGATCCTAGGGGAGGTGAGACCCAGTACTTC. It yields the protein CASSLDPRGGETQYF.

The table lists this clonotype with many counts. The chain joins TRBV4-2 to TRBJ1-3; no clear D gene. The CDR3 runs to 16 residues. CDR1 LGHNA and CDR2 YNFKEQ come from the germline V gene. V was trimmed by 0 bases and J by 0 bases, leaving 9 bases between them. The chain's CDR3 is CASSQEVDPSGNTIYF. The CDR3 coding sequence is TGTGCCAGCAGCCAAGAAGTAGACCCCTCTGGAAACACCATATATTTT.

This chain links TRBV6-6 with TRBJ1-4; the D is unclear. V gave up 0 bases and J gave up 5 bases, with 7 bases separating them. The CDR3 contains 14 residues. In germline, CDR1 is MNHNY, CDR2 SVGAGI (reference sequence). The CDR3 is CASSYSLTNEKLFF. CDR3 bases: TGTGCCAGCAGTTACTCCCTTACAAATGAAAAACTGTTTTTT.

The V gene is TRBV6-1, the J gene TRBJ1-6; TRBD1 might be the D (6 bases). Germline V gives CDR1 MNHNS, CDR2 SASEGT. CDR3 size: 14 residues. V was pared by 6 bases and J by 6 bases, with 12 bases between. The CDR3 here is CASSRGQRNSPLHF. Here the CDR3 DNA reads TGTGCCAGCAGCCGCGGACAGCGTAATTCACCCCTCCACTTT.

By share of the sample, this clonotype is medium-sized. The chain combines TRBV5-6 with TRBJ2-1; 8 bases align to TRBD1. The J call may be in error: the DNA end matches TRBJ2-7 better. Per the germline V gene, CDR1 is SGHDT and CDR2 is YYEEEE. The CDR3 totals 15 residues. The CDR3 DNA follows: TGTGCCAGCAGCTTGGGGGCAGGGGGCAAGGACGAGCAGTACTTC. Its translation is CASSLGAGGKDEQYF.

A single count supports this clonotype. The V gene is TRBV6-1, the J gene TRBJ2-4; no firm D call. The germline CDR1 and CDR2 sequences are MNHNS and SASEGT. V lost 1 base to trimming and J lost 7 bases, with 2 bases between them. The CDR3 is made up of 11 amino acids. The CDR3: CASSEVNIQYF. The CDR3 nucleotides read TGTGCCAGCAGTGAAGTTAACATTCAGTACTTC.

Turning to this clonotype: The CDR3 does not end in the conserved phenylalanine or tryptophan, so this is likely a read error. The limits of the CDR3 on the DNA are not certain, so only TCRdb's listed CDR3 is given. V gene TRBV6-1 combines with J gene TRBJ2-6; the D call in the table, TRBD1, was not verified against the DNA. Germline CDR1 MNHNS, CDR2 SASEGT. The CDR3 region is 9 residues in length, termini included. The CDR3 sequence: CASSEVRGL.

DNA for the CDR3: TGTGCCAGCAGCTTAGTGAGGGACCGATACAATGAGCAGTACTTC. Translated, it gives CASSLVRDRYNEQYF. J is TRBJ2-1 and V is TRBV7-2, with D perhaps assigned TRBD1 or TRBD2 (5 bases each). The closer fit of TRBJ2-7 to the DNA end suggests the J call may be wrong. The length of the CDR3 is 15 residues. Germline V gene sequence: CDR1 SGHTA, CDR2 FQGNSA.

This clonotype was observed many times. The chain links TRBV11-3 to TRBJ2-7; 8 nucleotides agree with TRBD1. J gave up 3 bases and V 5 bases, and 6 bases lay outside the gene matches. Per germline, CDR1 SGHNT and CDR2 YENEEA. This CDR3 is 14 amino acids long. The CDR3 DNA reads TGTGCCAGCAGCCTCCAGGGGGCCGACTACGAGCAGTACTTC. Amino acid sequence: CASSLQGADYEQYF.

The table lists this clonotype with many counts. The CDR3 nucleotides are TGTGCCAGCAGTTTATCGATCCGATTAGGGCTCGAGCAGTACTTC. Amino acid sequence: CASSLSIRLGLEQYF. The chain uses TRBV27 and TRBJ2-7; the D is unclear. This CDR3 contains 15 residues. CDR1 and CDR2 from the germline V gene are MNHEY and SMNVEV (reference sequence). V was pared by 0 bases and J by 6 bases, with 15 bases between.

This clonotype occurred many times. One base away lies a much larger clone, so this may be a sequencing read error. This chain uses TRBV12-3 or TRBV12-4 with TRBJ2-1; D ambiguous. The V end lost 2 bases, the J end lost 13 bases, and 24 bases lay between the germline ends. There are 16 residues in the CDR3. In DNA form, the CDR3 reads TGTGCCAGCAGTTTATCTCCTCTTCCCCAAGTAGGCATTCAGTTCTTC. Amino acids: CASSLSPLPQVGIQFF.

This clonotype is classed as medium-sized. This may be a read error: a much more frequent sequence differs by one nucleotide. The chain uses TRBV7-2 and TRBJ2-1; TRBD1 matches at 9 bases. The V gene end was trimmed by 6 bases and the J gene end by 13 bases; junction bases not matched to a gene: 13. CDR3 length: 14 residues. Germline lookup yields CDR1 SGHTA and CDR2 FQGNSA. The DNA of the CDR3 is TGTGCCAGCAGTCCTACAGGGGGCAAAGAGACCCAGTTCTTC. Its translation: CASSPTGGKETQFF.

This clonotype is termed medium-sized. V gene TRBV6-1 combines with J gene TRBJ2-1; the D is unclear. V gave up 1 base and J gave up 3 bases, with 10 bases separating them. This CDR3 is 15 amino acids long. Germline CDR1 reads MNHNS; CDR2 reads SASEGT. The CDR3 spells CASSEGMSFYNEQFF. CDR3 nucleotide sequence: TGTGCCAGCAGTGAAGGGATGTCCTTCTACAATGAGCAGTTCTTC.

V usage is TRBV6-1 and J usage is TRBJ2-3; 10 bases match TRBD1. Trimming cost V 6 bases and J 6 bases; bases outside gene matches: 9. This CDR3 spans 15 amino acids. Germline lookup yields CDR1 MNHNS and CDR2 SASEGT. CDR3 sequence (DNA): TGTGCCAGCAGGAATCGACAGGGGGCGCGGGATACGCAGTATTTT. Its protein is CASRNRQGARDTQYF.

This clonotype showed up many times. The chain carries TRBV6-6 and TRBJ1-4; no firm D call. V lost 7 bases, J lost 8 bases, and 17 bases lay in between. CDR3 length: 14 residues. Germline V gene sequence: CDR1 MNHNY, CDR2 SVGAGI (reference sequence). The CDR3 DNA sequence: TGTGCCAGCAACGAACGGCGGCGAGTCGAAAAACTGTTTTTT. This codes for CASNERRRVEKLFF.

The chain couples TRBV4-1 to TRBJ2-4, with TRBD2 matching over 8 bases. The DNA end is a closer match to TRBJ2-5, so the J assignment may be wrong. The CDR3 is made up of 15 amino acids. Germline-derived CDR1 and CDR2 are MGHRA and YSYEKL. The CDR3 bases are TGCGCCAGCAGCCGAAGCGGGAGCACTGGAGAGACCCAGTACTTC. Translation gives CASSRSGSTGETQYF.

This CDR3 is CASSTGTSVETQYF. The CDR3, as DNA: TGTGCCAGCAGTACCGGGACTAGCGTGGAGACCCAGTACTTC. The chain joins TRBV5-5 to TRBJ2-5, with 10 bases lining up with TRBD2. Germline V gives CDR1 SGHKS, CDR2 YYEKEE (reference sequence). Unmatched junction bases numbered 6, after V lost 5 bases and J lost 5 bases. This CDR3 comprises 14 residues.

About this clonotype: A much larger clonotype is one base distant, so this may be a read error. The chain combines TRBV4-3 with TRBJ2-5; TRBD1 aligns across 8 bases. This CDR3 is 15 amino acids long. CDR1 and CDR2 from the germline V gene are LGHNA and YSLEER. The chain's CDR3 is CASSQGDRGPYEQLF. The CDR3, as DNA: TGCGCCAGCAGCCAAGGAGACAGGGGTCCCTACGAGCAGTTATTC.

To note about this clonotype: A much larger clone differs from this one at a single base, so this may be a read error. The chain couples TRBV28 to TRBJ2-1, with a tentative D call TRBD2 (5 bases). The germline V gene encodes CDR1 MDHEN and CDR2 SYDVKM. The CDR3 extends over 10 amino acids. V dropped 10 bases and J dropped 13 bases, with 14 bases sitting between them. The CDR3 sequence: CAIKRETQFF. In nucleotides, the CDR3 is TGTGCCATAAAAAGGGAGACCCAGTTCTTC.

This clonotype has more than one count but fewer than ten. V usage is TRBV6-1 and J usage is TRBJ2-1; D call uncertain. The CDR3 runs to 14 residues. Germline CDR1 MNHNS, CDR2 SASEGT. The germline V and J ends were trimmed by 1 base and 8 bases, with 12 bases remaining between them. CDR3 coding DNA: TGTGCCAGCAGTGAAGTGGAAAGGCTAGATGAGCAGTTCTTC. This sequence encodes CASSEVERLDEQFF.

The chain has TRBV7-6 and TRBJ2-5, with unresolved D. The CDR3 covers 13 residues. V lost 1 base, J lost 2 bases, and 5 bases lay in between. Germline V CDR1 and CDR2: SGHVS, FNYEAQ. The CDR3, as DNA: TGTGCCAGCAGCTTAGGCCTTCAAGAGACCCAGTACTTC. Its protein is CASSLGLQETQYF.

The chain employs TRBV11-3 and TRBJ1-1; weak D call: TRBD1 (6 bases). Germline-derived CDR1 and CDR2 are SGHNT and YENEEA. Trimming pared 0 bases from V and 5 bases from J, leaving 7 bases between. The CDR3 runs to 13 residues. The CDR3 here is CASSLDRGTEAFF. In DNA, the CDR3 is TGTGCCAGCAGCTTAGACAGGGGAACTGAAGCTTTCTTT.

This clonotype has at least ten counts. The chain links TRBV27 to TRBJ1-6; D gene uncertain. CDR3 length: 13 residues. Between the trimmed V and J ends, which lost 5 bases and 4 bases, there was a span of 6 bases. The germline V gene encodes CDR1 MNHEY and CDR2 SMNVEV (reference sequence). CDR3: CASSPIYNSPLHF. CDR3 bases: TGTGCCAGCAGTCCCATTTATAATTCACCCCTCCACTTT.

The sample holds a few counts of this clonotype. The chain couples TRBV30 to TRBJ1-3; D call uncertain. Germline assignment: CDR1 GTSNPN and CDR2 SVGIG (reference sequence). The V gene lost 2 bases and the J gene lost 4 bases, with 6 bases spanning the gap. This CDR3 region has 12 residues. This CDR3 is CAWSIGGNTIYF. The CDR3 DNA reads TGTGCCTGGAGTATAGGGGGAAACACCATATATTTT.

Details on this clonotype: A read error may explain this, as a much larger clone is one base away. It is likely a read error, because the conserved phenylalanine at the end of the CDR3 is missing. The V gene is TRBV7-8, the J gene TRBJ2-5; D gene unclear. The end of the DNA aligns better with TRBJ2-1, so the J call may be wrong. CDR1 and CDR2 (germline): SGHVS, FQNEAQ. This CDR3 has 18 residues. CDR3: CASSLVGLTPTKSNEQFL. CDR3 DNA sequence: TGTGCCAGCAGCTTAGTGGGTCTAACTCCGACCAAGTCAAATGAGCAGTTCTTA.

This clonotype showed up many times. In nucleotides, the CDR3 is TGTGCCAGCACTAGCACAGATACGCAGTATTTT. Encoded protein: CASTSTDTQYF. This sequence joins TRBV7-2 and TRBJ2-3; D unresolved. This CDR3 has 11 residues. Per the germline V gene, CDR1 is SGHTA and CDR2 is FQGNSA. Trimming removed 7 bases at V and 0 bases at J, with 2 bases between.

The chain recombines TRBV5-1 with TRBJ2-1; the D is unclear. Judging by the DNA end, TRBJ2-7 fits better; the J call may be wrong. Per germline, CDR1 SGHRS and CDR2 YFSETQ. The CDR3 has 15 residues. CDR3 residues: CASSLGVSSPPEQYF. DNA for the CDR3: TGCGCCAGCAGCTTGGGGGTATCTTCCCCCCCTGAGCAGTACTTC.

This clonotype was detected a few times. The V and J genes are TRBV6-5 and TRBJ2-4; D might be TRBD1 (5 bases). The CDR3 covers 13 residues. V was trimmed by 4 bases and J by 5 bases, leaving 9 bases between them. CDR1 and CDR2 from the germline V gene are MNHEY and SVGAGI. The CDR3 reads CASSWEGENIQYF. Written as DNA, the CDR3 is TGTGCCAGCAGTTGGGAAGGGGAAAACATTCAGTACTTC.

This clonotype is medium-sized (0.01 to 0.1%). V is TRBV7-9 and J is TRBJ1-4, with a weak D call TRBD1 (6 bases). This CDR3 comprises 15 residues. Germline CDR1 is SEHNR and CDR2 is FQNEAQ (reference sequence). V was pared by 3 bases and J by 8 bases, with 16 bases between. The CDR3 DNA reads TGTGCCAGCAGCTTGGACAGTGTGTTGGGAGAAAAACTGTTTTTT. It codes for CASSLDSVLGEKLFF.

V and J are TRBV7-3 and TRBJ2-5, with D hard to call. V was clipped by 6 bases and J by 11 bases, with 13 bases between them. This CDR3 region has 11 residues. The germline CDR1 and CDR2 sequences are SGHTA and FQGTGA. The CDR3 loop reads CASRRVPEQYF. CDR3 coding DNA: TGTGCCAGCAGACGAGTACCTGAGCAGTACTTC. Full variable domain (rest looked up from reference TRBV7-3 and TRBJ2-5): GAGVSQTPSNKVTEKGKYVELRCDPISGHTALYWYRQSLGQGPEFLIYFQGTGAADDSGLPNDRFFAVRPEGSVSTLKIQRTERGDSAVYLCASRRVPEQYFGPGTRLLVL.